This T cell receptor beta chain originates from a study of blood T cell repertoires in COVID-19 (dated by TCRdb to 2018 to 2021). Broadly, across the study: The collaborator samples originated in the United States, Italy and Spain and spanned the acute and convalescent phases of COVID-19. The material from the prospective study consisted of cDNA or gDNA derived from T cells, B-cell-depleted T cells, or PBMCs. Subjects who had been exposed to COVID-19, were actively infected with it, or had recovered from it provided the deeply sampled blood TCRbeta repertoires that made up the dataset. The repertoires were made available in a free public database intended to serve as a resource for research on the immune response to SARS-CoV-2. Samples were obtained from the ongoing ImmuneRACE study (first 160 participants) and from roughly 1,300 subjects provided by 6 global collaborators. Nearly every sample came with metadata listing a de-identified subject ID, COVID-19 status, age in years and sex. HLA class I and class II types, where available, came from metadata supplied by the sample provider rather than from assay-based typing. Overall study outcomes, separate from this receptor: The amount of clinical and demographic metadata varied by source and participant and was provided uncurated.

Whole blood was collected in K2EDTA tubes by collaborating institutions according to the institutions' own protocols. For TCRbeta analysis, collaborators shipped samples in one of three forms: frozen whole blood, isolated PBMCs, or DNA extracted from either of those sample types. TCRbeta CDR3 regions were amplified from genomic DNA using the immunoSEQ Assay, a bias-controlled multiplex PCR. Under the source paper's analysis protocol: Nucleated cell counts per sample were estimated from amplification of reference gene primers within the assay. To quantify the absolute abundance of each unique TCRbeta CDR3 rearrangement, sequence reads were collapsed and filtered. For each sample, productive Simpson clonality was calculated as the square root of Simpson's diversity index across productive rearrangements. The immuneACCESS repertoire file appears here via TCRdb, limited to in-frame rearrangements. These files lack a portion of the clones; in checked studies, under half of the deficit traces to unresolved V genes, and the cause of the others is not known. The DNA gave D and trimming, while V, J and clone size come from that table. The sample contains 44,000 or so clones, around 84% of them found a single time. Together, the top ten hold 4.4% of the sample.

The CDR3 numbers 15 residues from cysteine through phenylalanine. Of all the DNA, just the CDR3 is kept, 45 bases in frame from base 1. V was cut back by 0 bases and J by 4 bases, leaving a gap of 10 bases between them. For CDR1 and CDR2, the germline V gene lists WSHSY and SAAADI. Concerning this clone itself: Which antigen it targets is not known. There are no base qualities to consult, and no much larger clone falls within one base.

The sequence derives from a man aged 50-59 years with active COVID-19. The chain uses TRBV10-2 and TRBJ1-5, and TRBD1 may be the D gene, going by 5 matching bases. Sequenced input: peripheral blood. The CDR3 corresponds to CASSESHGTNQPQHF. The nucleotide sequence is TGCGCCAGCAGTGAGTCGCATGGGACTAATCAGCCCCAGCATTTT.